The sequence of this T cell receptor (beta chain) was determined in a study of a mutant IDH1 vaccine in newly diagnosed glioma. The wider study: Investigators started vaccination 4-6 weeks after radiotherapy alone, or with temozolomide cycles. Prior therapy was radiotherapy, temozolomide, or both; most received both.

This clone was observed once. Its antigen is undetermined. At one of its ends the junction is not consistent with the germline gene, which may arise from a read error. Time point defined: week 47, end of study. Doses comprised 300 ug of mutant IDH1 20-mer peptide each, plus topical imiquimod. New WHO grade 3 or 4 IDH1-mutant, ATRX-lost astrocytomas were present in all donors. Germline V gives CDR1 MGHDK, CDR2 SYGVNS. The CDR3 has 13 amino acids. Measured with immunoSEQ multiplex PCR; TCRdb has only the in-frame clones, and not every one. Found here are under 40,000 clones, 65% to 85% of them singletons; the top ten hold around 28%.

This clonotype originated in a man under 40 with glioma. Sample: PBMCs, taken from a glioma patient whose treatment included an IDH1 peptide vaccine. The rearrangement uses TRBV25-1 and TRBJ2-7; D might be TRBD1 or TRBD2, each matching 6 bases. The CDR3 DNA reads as TGTGCCAGCAGTTTAAATTTGAGGGGGACTCTAGACTTC. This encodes CASSLNLRGTLDF.